Below are 14 T cell receptor beta chains sequenced from a single sample in a study of T cell responses to AZD1222 COVID-19 vaccine. Sequencing used immunoSEQ multiplex PCR; TCRdb keeps in-frame clones, though not all of them. The top ten clones hold more than 5.5% of a sample with 150,000 to 200,000 clones, approximately 91% of them seen once. This material consisted of peripheral blood, taken on day 0 of AZD1222 vaccination. These receptors originate from an adult in good health.

This clone was observed a few times. The chain has TRBV6-2 or TRBV6-3 and TRBJ2-1, with 7 nucleotides matching TRBD2. With V trimmed by 4 bases and J by 3 bases, 9 bases remained unmatched. Germline V gives CDR1 MNHEY, CDR2 SVGEGT. The CDR3 has 16 residues. Written as DNA, the CDR3 is TGTGCCAGCAGTTCCGGGACTACCCCCTTCTACAATGAGCAGTTCTTC. The encoded protein is CASSSGTTPFYNEQFF.

This clone was found once. The chain couples TRBV28 to TRBJ2-7; the match to TRBD2 covers 9 bases. The CDR3 runs to 15 residues. Germline trimming cut 2 bases from V and 5 bases from J; bases unmatched to any gene: 7. Germline CDR1 is MDHEN and CDR2 is SYDVKM. CDR3 residues: CASSLGLAIGDEQYF. CDR3 nucleotide sequence: TGTGCCAGCAGTTTAGGACTAGCGATCGGTGACGAGCAGTACTTC.

This clone was recorded only once. This chain connects TRBV7-9 to TRBJ1-2; TRBD1 agrees at 9 bases. The V gene's germline CDR1 is SEHNR and CDR2 FQNEAQ (reference sequence). The ends lost 5 bases at V and 3 bases at J; junction bases unmatched: 7. The length of the CDR3 is 15 residues. The CDR3 loop reads CASSPGQGLHYGYTF. In DNA, the CDR3 is TGTGCCAGCAGCCCTGGACAGGGGCTCCACTATGGCTACACCTTC.

The chain employs TRBV9 and TRBJ2-7; maybe TRBD1 (7 bases). CDR1 SGDLS and CDR2 YYNGEE come from the germline V gene. The germline V and J ends were trimmed by 3 bases and 3 bases, with 16 bases remaining between them. The CDR3 runs to 15 residues. CDR3 coding DNA: TGTGCCAGCAGCGAGAGCCCCAGGGGGGACTACGAGCAGTACTTC. This encodes CASSESPRGDYEQYF.

This clone was seen just once. V gene TRBV7-2 combines with J gene TRBJ1-5; D ambiguous. Per germline, CDR1 SGHTA and CDR2 FQGNSA. The CDR3 is 15 residues long. Trimming shortened V by 0 bases and J by 7 bases, and 13 bases separated the two germline ends. CDR3 bases: TGTGCCAGCAGCTTAGCGCCCGGCGCGGCACAGCCCCAGCATTTT. Amino acid sequence: CASSLAPGAAQPQHF.

The chain employs TRBV19 and TRBJ2-1; a possible D gene is TRBD2 (6 bases). The length of the CDR3 is 15 residues. V was shortened by 4 bases and J by 4 bases, with 14 bases between the two germline ends. Germline V gene data show CDR1 as LNHDA and CDR2 as SQIVND (reference sequence). The CDR3 reads CASSNRDLIYNEQFF. DNA for the CDR3: TGTGCCAGTAGTAACCGGGACTTGATTTACAATGAGCAGTTCTTC. Complete variable domain (other parts from reference TRBV19 and TRBJ2-1): DGGITQSPKYLFRKEGQNVTLSCEQNLNHDAMYWYRQDPGQGLRLIYYSQIVNDFQKGDIAEGYSVSREKKESFPLTVTSAQKNPTAFYLCASSNRDLIYNEQFFGPGTRLTVL.

V usage is TRBV13 and J usage is TRBJ2-3; a possible D gene is TRBD1 (6 bases). Trimming stripped 5 bases from V and 4 bases from J, with 7 bases between. CDR3 length equals 12 residues. The V gene's germline CDR1 is PRHDT and CDR2 FYEKMQ (reference sequence). The CDR3 DNA is TGTGCCAGCAGCCCAGGGGCAGATACGCAGTATTTT. Its translation is CASSPGADTQYF.

This chain uses TRBV18 with TRBJ1-2, with 7 bases lining up with TRBD1. Losses at the gene ends were 4 bases for V and 6 bases for J; bases not matched to a gene: 5. The CDR3 sequence is 13 residues long. Per germline, CDR1 KGHSH and CDR2 LQKENI. CDR3 sequence: CASSLDRADGYTF. The CDR3, as DNA: TGTGCCAGCTCACTCGACAGGGCGGATGGCTACACCTTC.

The chain carries TRBV30 and TRBJ1-4; weak D call: TRBD1 (6 bases). Germline V gene data show CDR1 as GTSNPN and CDR2 as SVGIG (reference sequence). V was cut by 0 bases and J by 1 base, with 12 bases left in between. This CDR3 spans 16 amino acids. The CDR3 nucleotides are TGTGCCTGGAGTGTAGATGAGACAGGAACTAATGAAAAACTGTTTTTT. Encoded protein: CAWSVDETGTNEKLFF.

The V gene is TRBV29-1, the J gene TRBJ1-3, with D unclear. Germline lookup yields CDR1 SQVTM and CDR2 ANQGSEA. The CDR3 runs 12 residues. Trimming shortened V by 3 bases and J by 3 bases, and 6 bases separated the two germline ends. The CDR3 loop is CSVEKGGNTIYF. CDR3 DNA: TGCAGCGTTGAGAAGGGTGGAAACACCATATATTTT.

This rearrangement joins TRBV28 to TRBJ1-4; 9 bases match TRBD1. V was pared by 3 bases and J by 8 bases, with 10 bases of the junction left unmatched. The CDR3 loop spans 16 amino acids. CDR1 is MDHEN, CDR2 SYDVKM, per germline. As DNA, the CDR3 is TGTGCCAGCAGTTTCACTCCGGGACAGGGAGGGGAAAAACTGTTTTTT. It is translated as CASSFTPGQGGEKLFF.

The J gene is TRBJ1-3, the V gene TRBV15; no reliable D call. The CDR3 covers 17 residues. The ends were cut back, 8 bases at V and 1 base at J, with 21 bases in the middle. CDR1 and CDR2 (germline): LNHNV, YYDKDF (reference sequence). CDR3 region: CATAPVRRAQSGNTIYF. The CDR3 nucleotides are TGTGCCACCGCGCCCGTCCGGAGGGCCCAATCTGGAAACACCATATATTTT.

The V call is TRBV7-2, the J call TRBJ2-7, with 11 bases matching TRBD1. Germline lookup yields CDR1 SGHTA and CDR2 FQGNSA. The V segment lost 2 bases and the J segment 6 bases; nucleotides outside the gene matches: 9. This CDR3 has 16 amino acids. The CDR3 sequence: CASSLFGTGGDSEQYF. DNA for the CDR3: TGTGCCAGCAGCTTATTCGGGACAGGGGGTGATAGCGAGCAGTACTTC.

The gene calls are TRBV7-2 and TRBJ1-4; tentatively, D is TRBD1 (5 bases). V was clipped by 5 bases and J by 8 bases, with 18 bases between them. Germline V lookup: CDR1 SGHTA, CDR2 FQGNSA. This CDR3 is 15 amino acids long. As DNA, the CDR3 is TGTGCCAGCAGCCCCATGGGGGAGGGATACGAAAAACTGTTTTTT. Protein sequence: CASSPMGEGYEKLFF.